This paragraph reports one T cell receptor beta chain. The antigen it binds to is not known. No base quality values were provided; no much bigger clone lies one nucleotide off. High-throughput TCR profiling via ImmunoSEQ was performed on the approximately 95 tumor samples. In the paper's pipeline: To measure repertoire diversity, the metrics used were richness (unique productive sequences), clonality, evenness and relatedness, and the Bhattacharyya coefficient was used to assess similarity between samples. Conclusions stayed consistent in a sensitivity analysis that left out TCRs with fewer than two reads. Sourced from immuneACCESS, this table was stored by TCRdb with only in-frame sequences that have V and J called. A share of the clones is absent; for the studies checked, an unresolved V gene accounts for under half, and the remainder has no known explanation. V, J and clone size are taken as reported in that table, and D and trimming were inferred from the DNA itself. In all, the sample holds some 10,000 clones, and roughly 70% of those were seen once. Together, the top ten hold approximately 4.1% of the sample.

The tumor samples were collected prior to definitive surgery or chemotherapy. Genomic DNA was extracted by the MD Anderson Biospecimen Extraction Resource, and TCR sequencing was done by the MD Anderson Cancer Genomics Laboratory. This sample is part of a study of high-grade serous ovarian cancer treatment subgroups (dated by TCRdb to the early 2020s). Describing the broader study: Sequencing yielded a mean of around 13,000 reads and approximately 7,000 unique TCR beta rearrangements per sample. The study examined TCR beta repertoires in high-grade serous ovarian cancer patients who were grouped under a laparoscopic triage algorithm by complete gross resection or by neoadjuvant chemotherapy response. The 30-patient cohort included around 10 patients with no residual disease after primary surgery (R0), around 10 excellent NACT responders, and around 10 poor NACT responders. One primary tumor sample and two metastatic tumor samples were collected from each patient, for a total of some 88 samples.

Results and caveats for the whole study, not just this receptor: TCR repertoire analyses were focused on CDR3, and CDR1 and CDR2 were not analyzed. Repertoire similarity between tumors from the same patient ranged from roughly 0.11 to 0.79, while tumors from different patients showed almost no similarity. TCR clonal relatedness correlated positively with neoantigen level and, by trend, with copy number variation and mutation load from whole-genome sequencing. Because bulk tumor TCR sequencing provided no spatial information, insight into HGSC tumor complexity and diversity was limited.

The CDR3 starts with the cysteine, ends with the phenylalanine, and has 14 residues. Of the read, only the CDR3 DNA is kept; its 42 bases are in frame from base 1. V sheds 7 bases and J sheds 7 bases, leaving 16 bases between their ends. CDR1 and CDR2 are drawn from the germline V gene (reference sequence): MNHNY, SVGAGI. The receptor was derived from a human donor with high-grade serous ovarian cancer. The rearranged segments are TRBV6-6 and TRBJ1-4; matching of 6 bases hints at TRBD1 as the D gene. Material for sequencing was tumor tissue. The CDR3 loop reads CASNLVLGGEKLFF. The DNA sequence is given as TGTGCCAGCAACCTTGTCTTAGGGGGTGAAAAACTGTTTTTT.